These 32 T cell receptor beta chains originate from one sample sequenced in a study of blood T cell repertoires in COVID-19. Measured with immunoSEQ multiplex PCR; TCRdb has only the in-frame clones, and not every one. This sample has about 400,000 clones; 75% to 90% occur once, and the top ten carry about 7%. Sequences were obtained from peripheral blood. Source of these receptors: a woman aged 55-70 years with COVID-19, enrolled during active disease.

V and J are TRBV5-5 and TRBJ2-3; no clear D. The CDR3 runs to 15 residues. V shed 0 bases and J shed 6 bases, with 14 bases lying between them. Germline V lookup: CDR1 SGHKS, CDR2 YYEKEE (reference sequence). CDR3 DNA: TGTGCCAGCAGCTTGGCCGGTCTACCTCGGGATACGCAGTATTTT. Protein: CASSLAGLPRDTQYF.

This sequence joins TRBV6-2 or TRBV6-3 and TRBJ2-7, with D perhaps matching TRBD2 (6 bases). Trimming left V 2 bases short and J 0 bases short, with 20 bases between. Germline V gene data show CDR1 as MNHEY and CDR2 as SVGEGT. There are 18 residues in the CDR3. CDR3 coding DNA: TGTGCCAGCAGTTACCCTAATCCGGGAACTAGCCCCTCCTACGAGCAGTACTTC. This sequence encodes CASSYPNPGTSPSYEQYF.

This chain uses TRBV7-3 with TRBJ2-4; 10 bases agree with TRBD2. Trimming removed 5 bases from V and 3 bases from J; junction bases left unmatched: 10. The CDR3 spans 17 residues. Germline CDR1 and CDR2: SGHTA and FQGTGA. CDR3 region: CASSPQIAGGLKNIQYF. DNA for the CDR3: TGTGCCAGCAGCCCACAGATAGCGGGGGGCCTCAAAAACATTCAGTACTTC.

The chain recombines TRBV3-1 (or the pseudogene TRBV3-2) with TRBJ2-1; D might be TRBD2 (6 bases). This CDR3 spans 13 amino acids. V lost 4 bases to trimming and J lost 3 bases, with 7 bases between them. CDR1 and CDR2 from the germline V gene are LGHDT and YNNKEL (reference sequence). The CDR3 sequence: CASSLTSYNEQFF. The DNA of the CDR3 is TGTGCCAGCAGCCTGACTAGCTACAATGAGCAGTTCTTC.

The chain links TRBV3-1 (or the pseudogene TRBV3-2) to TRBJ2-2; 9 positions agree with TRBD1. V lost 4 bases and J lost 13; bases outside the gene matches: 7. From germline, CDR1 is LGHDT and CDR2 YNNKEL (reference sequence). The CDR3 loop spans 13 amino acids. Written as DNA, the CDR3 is TGTGCCAGCAGCCCGGGGGACAGGGATGGGCTGTTTTTT. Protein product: CASSPGDRDGLFF.

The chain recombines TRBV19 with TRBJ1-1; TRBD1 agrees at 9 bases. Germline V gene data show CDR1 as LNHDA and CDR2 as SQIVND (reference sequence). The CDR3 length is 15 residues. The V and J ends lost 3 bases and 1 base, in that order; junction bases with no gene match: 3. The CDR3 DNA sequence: TGTGCCAGTAGTATTAGGGGACAGGGGAACACTGAAGCTTTCTTT. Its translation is CASSIRGQGNTEAFF. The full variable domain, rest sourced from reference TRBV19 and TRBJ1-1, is DGGITQSPKYLFRKEGQNVTLSCEQNLNHDAMYWYRQDPGQGLRLIYYSQIVNDFQKGDIAEGYSVSREKKESFPLTVTSAQKNPTAFYLCASSIRGQGNTEAFFGQGTRLTVV.

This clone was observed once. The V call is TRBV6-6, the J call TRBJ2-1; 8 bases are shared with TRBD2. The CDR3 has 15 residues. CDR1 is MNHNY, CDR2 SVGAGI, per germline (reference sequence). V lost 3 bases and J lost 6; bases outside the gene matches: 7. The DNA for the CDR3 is TGTGCCAGCAGTTATCAACGGGGGGGCCGCAATGAGCAGTTCTTC. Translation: CASSYQRGGRNEQFF.

In nucleotides, the CDR3 is TGTGCCAGCAGCCCCGACAGGGGGCAAGGCGAGCAGTACTTC. Encoded protein: CASSPDRGQGEQYF. This rearrangement joins TRBV7-8 to TRBJ2-7, with 10 bases aligning to TRBD1. Per germline, CDR1 SGHVS and CDR2 FQNEAQ. This CDR3 comprises 14 residues. V shed 5 bases, J shed 6 bases, and the junction held 7 bases outside the gene matches.

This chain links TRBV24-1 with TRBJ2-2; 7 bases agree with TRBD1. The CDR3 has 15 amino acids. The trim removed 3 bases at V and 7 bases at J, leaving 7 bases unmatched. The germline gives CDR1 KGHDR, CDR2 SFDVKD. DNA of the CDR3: TGTGCCACCAGTGATCACCGGGCAGGGGGCGGGGAGCTGTTTTTT. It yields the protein CATSDHRAGGGELFF.

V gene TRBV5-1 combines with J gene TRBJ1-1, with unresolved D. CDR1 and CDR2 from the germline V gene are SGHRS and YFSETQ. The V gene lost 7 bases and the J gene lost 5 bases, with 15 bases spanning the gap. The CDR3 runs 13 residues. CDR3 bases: TGCGCCAGCGCCAACGGTCCTGAGACTGAAGCTTTCTTT. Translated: CASANGPETEAFF.

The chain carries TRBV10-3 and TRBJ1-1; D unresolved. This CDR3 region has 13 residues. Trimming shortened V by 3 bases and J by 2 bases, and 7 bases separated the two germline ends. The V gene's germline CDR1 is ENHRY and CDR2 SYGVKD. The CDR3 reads CAISEEKNTEAFF. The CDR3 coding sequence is TGTGCCATCAGTGAAGAGAAAAACACTGAAGCTTTCTTT.

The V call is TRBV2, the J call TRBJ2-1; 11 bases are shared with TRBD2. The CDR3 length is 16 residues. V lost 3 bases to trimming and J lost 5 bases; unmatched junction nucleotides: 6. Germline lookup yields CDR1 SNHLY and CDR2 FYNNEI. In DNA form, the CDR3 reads TGTGCCAGCAGTGACTTAGCGGGGGGGATAAACAATGAGCAGTTCTTC. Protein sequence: CASSDLAGGINNEQFF.

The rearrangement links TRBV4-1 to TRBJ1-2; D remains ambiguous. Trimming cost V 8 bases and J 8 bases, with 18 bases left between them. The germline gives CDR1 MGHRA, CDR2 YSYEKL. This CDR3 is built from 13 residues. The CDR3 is CASRPGFSGGYTF. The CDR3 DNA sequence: TGCGCCAGCCGTCCGGGTTTTTCCGGAGGCTACACCTTC.

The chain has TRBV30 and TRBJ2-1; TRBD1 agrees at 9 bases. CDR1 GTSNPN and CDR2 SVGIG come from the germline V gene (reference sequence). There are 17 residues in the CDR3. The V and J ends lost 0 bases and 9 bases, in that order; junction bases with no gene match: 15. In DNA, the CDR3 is TGTGCCTGGAGTGTAAAAGGAGGGACAGGGCTCCTCGGTGAGCAGTTCTTC. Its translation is CAWSVKGGTGLLGEQFF.

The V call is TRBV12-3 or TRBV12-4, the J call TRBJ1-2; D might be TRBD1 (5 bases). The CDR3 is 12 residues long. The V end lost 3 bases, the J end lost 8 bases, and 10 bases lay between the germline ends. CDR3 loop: CASSFAGGGYTF. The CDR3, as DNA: TGTGCCAGCAGTTTTGCCGGGGGGGGCTACACCTTC.

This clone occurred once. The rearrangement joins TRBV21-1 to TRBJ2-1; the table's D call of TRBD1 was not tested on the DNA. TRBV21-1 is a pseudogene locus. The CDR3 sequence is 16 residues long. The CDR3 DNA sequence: TGTGCCAGCAGCATACGACAAGACACGTCCTACAATGAGCAGTTCTTC. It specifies CASSIRQDTSYNEQFF.

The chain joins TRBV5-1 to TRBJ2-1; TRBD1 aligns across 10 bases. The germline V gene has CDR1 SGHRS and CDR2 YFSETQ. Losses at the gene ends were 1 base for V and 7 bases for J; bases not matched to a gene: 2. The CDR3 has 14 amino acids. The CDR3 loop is CASSLRQGANEQFF. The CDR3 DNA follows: TGCGCCAGCAGCTTGAGACAGGGGGCAAATGAGCAGTTCTTC.

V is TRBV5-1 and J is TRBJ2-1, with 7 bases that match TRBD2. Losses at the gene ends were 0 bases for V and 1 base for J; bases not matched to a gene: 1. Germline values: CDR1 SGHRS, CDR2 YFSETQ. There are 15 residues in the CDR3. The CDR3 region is CASSLDGGSYNEQFF. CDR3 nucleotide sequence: TGCGCCAGCAGCTTGGACGGGGGGTCCTACAATGAGCAGTTCTTC.

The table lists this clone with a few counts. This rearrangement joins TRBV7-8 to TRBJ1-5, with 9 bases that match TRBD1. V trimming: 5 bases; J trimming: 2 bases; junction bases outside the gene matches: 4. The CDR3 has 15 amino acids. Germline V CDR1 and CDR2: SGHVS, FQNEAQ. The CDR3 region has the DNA TGTGCCAGCAGCCCACAGGGGGCTGGCAATCAGCCCCAGCATTTT. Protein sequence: CASSPQGAGNQPQHF.

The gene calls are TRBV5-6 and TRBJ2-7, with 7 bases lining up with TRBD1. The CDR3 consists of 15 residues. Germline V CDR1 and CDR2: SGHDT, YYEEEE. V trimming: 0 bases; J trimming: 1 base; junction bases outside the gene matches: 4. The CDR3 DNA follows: TGTGCCAGCAGCTTGGAACCAGGGGGTTCCTACGAGCAGTACTTC. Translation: CASSLEPGGSYEQYF.

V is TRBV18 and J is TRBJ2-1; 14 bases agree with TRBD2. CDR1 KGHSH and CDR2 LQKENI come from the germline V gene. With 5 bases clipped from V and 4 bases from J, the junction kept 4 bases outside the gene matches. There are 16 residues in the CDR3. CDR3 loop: CASSATSGGAYNEQFF. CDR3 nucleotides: TGTGCCAGCTCAGCGACTAGCGGGGGGGCGTACAATGAGCAGTTCTTC.

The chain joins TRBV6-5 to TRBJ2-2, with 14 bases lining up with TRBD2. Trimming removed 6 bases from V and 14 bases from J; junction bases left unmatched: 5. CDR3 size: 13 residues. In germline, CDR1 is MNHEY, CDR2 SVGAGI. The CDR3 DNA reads TGTGCCAGCAGCGCGGGACTAGCGGGGGTTCTGTTTTTT. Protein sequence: CASSAGLAGVLFF.

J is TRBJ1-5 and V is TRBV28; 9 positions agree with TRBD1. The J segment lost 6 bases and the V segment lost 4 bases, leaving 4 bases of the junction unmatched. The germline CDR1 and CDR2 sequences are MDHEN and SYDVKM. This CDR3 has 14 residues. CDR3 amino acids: CASSSDRGGQPQHF. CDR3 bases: TGTGCCAGCAGTTCCGACAGGGGGGGTCAGCCCCAGCATTTT.

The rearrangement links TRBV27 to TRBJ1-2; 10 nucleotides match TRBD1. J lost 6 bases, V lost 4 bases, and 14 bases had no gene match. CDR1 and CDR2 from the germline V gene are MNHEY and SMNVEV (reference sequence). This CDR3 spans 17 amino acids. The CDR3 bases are TGTGCCAGCAGTTCGAACCTACCCGGGACAGGGGTGGATGGCTACACCTTC. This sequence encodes CASSSNLPGTGVDGYTF.

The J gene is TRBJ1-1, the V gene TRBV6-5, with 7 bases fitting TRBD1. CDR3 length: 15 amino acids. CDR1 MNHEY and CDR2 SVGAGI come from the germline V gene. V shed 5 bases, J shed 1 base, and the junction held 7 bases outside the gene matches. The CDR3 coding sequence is TGTGCCAGCAGTAACGTAAACAGGGGGAACACTGAAGCTTTCTTT. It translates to CASSNVNRGNTEAFF.

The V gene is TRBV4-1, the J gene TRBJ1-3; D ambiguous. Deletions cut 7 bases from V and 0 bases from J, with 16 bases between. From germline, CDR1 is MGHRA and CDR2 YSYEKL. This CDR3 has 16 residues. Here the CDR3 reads CASTRPLPRSGNTIYF. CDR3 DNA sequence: TGCGCCAGCACTAGGCCCCTACCACGCTCTGGAAACACCATATATTTT.

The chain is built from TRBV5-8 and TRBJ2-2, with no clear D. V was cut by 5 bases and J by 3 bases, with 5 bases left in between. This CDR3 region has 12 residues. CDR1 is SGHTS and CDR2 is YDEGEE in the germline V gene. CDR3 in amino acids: CASSPYTGELFF. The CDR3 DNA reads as TGTGCCAGCAGTCCATACACCGGGGAGCTGTTTTTT.

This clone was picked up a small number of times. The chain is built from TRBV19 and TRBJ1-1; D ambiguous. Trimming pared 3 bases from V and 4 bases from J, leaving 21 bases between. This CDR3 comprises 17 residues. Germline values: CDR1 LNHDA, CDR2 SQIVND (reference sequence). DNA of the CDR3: TGTGCCAGTAGTATGCGGAGCCGGAGTGTTGTGGGCACTGAAGCTTTCTTT. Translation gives CASSMRSRSVVGTEAFF.

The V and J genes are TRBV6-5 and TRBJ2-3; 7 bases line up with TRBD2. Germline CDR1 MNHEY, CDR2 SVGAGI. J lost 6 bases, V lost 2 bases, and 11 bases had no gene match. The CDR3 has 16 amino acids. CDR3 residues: CASSYRAGHSGDTQYF. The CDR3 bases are TGTGCCAGCAGTTACAGAGCGGGGCATTCGGGGGATACGCAGTATTTT.

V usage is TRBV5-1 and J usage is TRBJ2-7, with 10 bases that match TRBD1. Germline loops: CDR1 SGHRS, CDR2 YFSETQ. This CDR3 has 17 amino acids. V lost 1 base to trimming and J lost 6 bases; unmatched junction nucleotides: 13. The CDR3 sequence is CASSLSPQSGQGGEQYF. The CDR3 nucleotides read TGCGCCAGCAGCTTGAGTCCTCAAAGTGGACAGGGGGGCGAGCAGTACTTC.

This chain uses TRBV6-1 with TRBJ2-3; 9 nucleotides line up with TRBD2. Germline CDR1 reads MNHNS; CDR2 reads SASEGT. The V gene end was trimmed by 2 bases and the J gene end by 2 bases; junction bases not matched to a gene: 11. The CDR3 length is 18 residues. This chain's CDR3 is CASSETLWSGGFTDTQYF. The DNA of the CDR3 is TGTGCCAGCAGTGAAACATTGTGGAGCGGGGGGTTCACAGATACGCAGTATTTT.

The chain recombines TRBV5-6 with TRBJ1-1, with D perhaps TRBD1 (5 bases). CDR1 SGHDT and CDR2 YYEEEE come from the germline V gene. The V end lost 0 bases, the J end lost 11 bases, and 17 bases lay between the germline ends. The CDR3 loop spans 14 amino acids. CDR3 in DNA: TGTGCCAGCAGCTTGGGGACATATACCGTTAGGGCTTTCTTT. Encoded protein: CASSLGTYTVRAFF.